This TCR beta chain is from a study of CD8+CD57+ T cells in acquired aplastic anemia. Across the whole study: Across the sorted CD4+ and CD8+ cells, DNA amounts averaged approximately 3.1 ug. Researchers reported that healthy donors averaged approximately 9.8 million reads for CD4+ cells.

TCR beta VDJ and CDR3 profiling used genomic DNA as template. TCRdb reprocessed the reads with MiXCR, giving one entry per CDR3 protein. This sample has some 200,000 distinct CDR3 sequences, with around 60% found just once. The source is a human donor in good health. Sequencing used sorted CD4+, CD8+, or CD8+CD57+ T cells (not recorded which) from PBMCs.

CDR3 in amino acids: CATSRDVSGSYNEQFF. The CDR3 coding sequence is TGTGCCACCAGCAGAGATGTTTCAGGGTCCTACAATGAGCAGTTCTTC. The genes are TRBV15 and TRBJ2-1, with D perhaps TRBD1 (5 bases). The germline gives CDR1 LNHNV, CDR2 YYDKDF (reference sequence). The CDR3 spans 16 residues. Trimming took 0 bases from V and 1 from J, leaving 10 bases between them.